These T cell receptor beta chains were read from a single sample in a study of blood T cell repertoires in COVID-19. Generated by immunoSEQ multiplex PCR, the TCRdb table keeps only in-frame clones and is missing some. The sample has some 120,000 clones; roughly 79% are singletons. Sequenced input: peripheral blood. These receptors were taken from a human donor in a cohort sampled during active COVID-19. CDR3s leave out the opening cysteine and the closing phenylalanine or tryptophan.

CDR3 protein: ASSSHGQAFTEQY; V gene: TRBV27
CDR3 protein: ASAGTGESYEQY; V gene: TRBV3-1/TRBV3-2
CDR3 protein: ASRRERSSPLH; V gene: TRBV28
CDR3 protein: ASSLETGMISPLH; V gene: TRBV7-9
CDR3 protein: ASSIRGLRTEAF; V gene: TRBV19
CDR3 protein: ASSFGGAGVKETQY; V gene: TRBV7-7
CDR3 protein: SVIMRGGYTEAF; V gene: TRBV29-1
CDR3 protein: ASEPGRDTEAF; V gene: TRBV2
CDR3 protein: ASSFQTGDYGYT; V gene: TRBV7-8
CDR3 protein: ASRRNRNEKLF; V gene: TRBV5-6
CDR3 protein: AWSGTDNSPLH; V gene: TRBV30
CDR3 protein: ASSSPRGTSGRKNTGELF; V gene: TRBV5-1
CDR3 protein: ASSRGRAFTDNEQF; V gene: TRBV4-1
CDR3 protein: AWSVSLADTFTGELF; V gene: TRBV30
CDR3 protein: ASSHSTSGRVGELF; V gene: TRBV14
CDR3 protein: ATSAGTRETQY; V gene: TRBV6-5
CDR3 protein: ASSFDLDTEAF; V gene: TRBV7-2
CDR3 protein: ATSIGTEQPQH; V gene: TRBV15
CDR3 protein: ASGRGINSPLH; V gene: TRBV7-6
CDR3 protein: ASSQGPWGNTIY; V gene: TRBV4-1
CDR3 protein: ASSLVAGSYEQY; V gene: TRBV11-2
CDR3 protein: ASSLQTSVSTDTQY; V gene: TRBV18
CDR3 protein: ASSTQRGASYEQY; V gene: TRBV7-9
CDR3 protein: ASSPETQGEIN; V gene: TRBV7-9
CDR3 protein: ASSSGQGLNSDEQF; V gene: TRBV7-9
CDR3 protein: ASSSQGALNTEAF; V gene: TRBV7-2